A single sample is the source of the 21 T cell receptor beta chains below, sequenced in a study of shared clonotypes between healthy human individuals. Profiling relied on immunoSEQ multiplex PCR, and the TCRdb table lists in-frame clones only, not all of them. The table lists approximately 320,000 clones, 74% of them singletons. The sample was memory CD4+ T cells sorted from blood. Subset here: CD45RA-negative fraction. These receptors all come from a man aged 30 to 45 in good health.

The chain couples TRBV10-3 to TRBJ2-5; maybe TRBD2 (6 bases). This CDR3 is 18 amino acids long. V shed 11 bases and J shed 1 base, with 29 bases lying between them. CDR1 ENHRY and CDR2 SYGVKD come from the germline V gene. The CDR3 DNA reads TGTGCCTCAAGGATGGGGATAGGGGACTCCCATCTCCAAGAGACCCAGTACTTC. Amino acid sequence: CASRMGIGDSHLQETQYF.

The chain couples TRBV5-1 to TRBJ2-2, with 12 bases matching TRBD2. Germline-derived CDR1 and CDR2 are SGHRS and YFSETQ. J gave up 1 base and V 6 bases, and 4 bases lay outside the gene matches. The CDR3 covers 16 residues. The CDR3 DNA is TGCGCCAGCACCCTACTAGCGGGAGGGAACACCGGGGAGCTGTTTTTT. Protein sequence: CASTLLAGGNTGELFF.

The V call is TRBV30, the J call TRBJ2-7, with D unclear. Trimming left V 2 bases short and J 1 base short, with 6 bases between. The germline V gene encodes CDR1 GTSNPN and CDR2 SVGIG (reference sequence). This CDR3 spans 12 amino acids. The CDR3 reads CAWSPPSYEQYF. The DNA of the CDR3 is TGTGCCTGGAGTCCCCCTTCCTACGAGCAGTACTTC.

This clone showed up just a few times. The gene calls are TRBV18 and TRBJ2-5; perhaps D is TRBD1 or TRBD2 (6 bases each). Per the germline V gene, CDR1 is KGHSH and CDR2 is LQKENI. This CDR3 region has 16 residues. The V end lost 5 bases, the J end lost 2 bases, and 18 bases lay between the germline ends. The CDR3 nucleotides read TGTGCCAGCTCAACAGGAGTATGGAGGGGGCAAGAGACCCAGTACTTC. Translating it yields CASSTGVWRGQETQYF.

The chain has TRBV6-5 and TRBJ2-5; D gene uncertain. There are 14 residues in the CDR3. Trimming cost V 4 bases and J 1 base, with 10 bases left between them. The germline V gene has CDR1 MNHEY and CDR2 SVGAGI. The CDR3 coding sequence is TGTGCCAGCAGTTCCCCTGGCAGCCAAGAGACCCAGTACTTC. Translation gives CASSSPGSQETQYF.

V gene TRBV23-1 combines with J gene TRBJ2-1; no clear D gene. TRBV23-1 is identified as an open reading frame with a role that is uncertain. This CDR3 has 12 amino acids. V shed 6 bases and J shed 5 bases, with 8 bases lying between them. The CDR3 DNA follows: TGCGCCAGCAGGCGCCCAAACAATGAGCAGTTCTTC. Translation: CASRRPNNEQFF.

V usage is TRBV5-4 and J usage is TRBJ1-2, with D perhaps matching TRBD1 (5 bases). CDR1 SGHNT and CDR2 YYREEE come from the germline V gene (reference sequence). The CDR3 contains 14 residues. Trimming removed 1 base at V and 1 base at J, with 8 bases between. This CDR3 reads CASSLRDGNYGYTF. As DNA, the CDR3 is TGTGCCAGCAGCTTGAGGGACGGTAACTATGGCTACACCTTC.

This chain links TRBV7-9 with TRBJ2-3, with D hard to call. Germline loops: CDR1 SEHNR, CDR2 FQNEAQ (reference sequence). The CDR3 runs 12 residues. V lost 5 bases and J 2 bases, leaving 5 bases between the germline ends. The CDR3 reads CASSPTTDTQYF. CDR3 DNA: TGTGCCAGCAGCCCCACCACAGATACGCAGTATTTT.

This clone was seen more than once but under ten times. This CDR3 reads CASSAGQATGEETQYF. CDR3 in DNA: TGTGCCAGTAGTGCTGGACAGGCGACGGGAGAAGAGACCCAGTACTTC. The chain joins TRBV19 to TRBJ2-5; TRBD1 might be the D (7 bases). V gave up 5 bases and J gave up 3 bases, with 19 bases separating them. This CDR3 has 16 residues. The V gene's germline CDR1 is LNHDA and CDR2 SQIVND (reference sequence).

The chain combines TRBV18 with TRBJ2-4; possibly TRBD1 for D (6 bases). CDR3 size: 16 residues. Germline CDR1 is KGHSH and CDR2 is LQKENI. The ends were cut back, 4 bases at V and 1 base at J, with 14 bases in the middle. The chain's CDR3 is CASSRQAVSAKNIQYF. The DNA of the CDR3 is TGTGCCAGCTCACGACAGGCCGTGTCGGCCAAAAACATTCAGTACTTC.

This clone has at least ten counts. The chain links TRBV19 to TRBJ2-3; D remains ambiguous. The CDR3 has 14 residues. Germline assignment: CDR1 LNHDA and CDR2 SQIVND (reference sequence). V was cut by 5 bases and J by 1 base, with 10 bases left in between. CDR3 DNA: TGTGCCAGTAGTGTAGGCATTCGCACAGATACGCAGTATTTT. Its translation is CASSVGIRTDTQYF.

This chain connects TRBV7-5 to TRBJ1-2. TRBV7-5 is a pseudogene locus. This CDR3 has 15 amino acids. The CDR3 DNA reads TGTGTCAGAAGCCCATCGGACAGCCTGGGGGGAGGCTACACCTTC. Its translation is CVRSPSDSLGGGYTF.

This chain links TRBV10-3 with TRBJ2-5, with a possible D match to TRBD2 (6 bases). From germline, CDR1 is ENHRY and CDR2 SYGVKD. The CDR3 loop spans 16 amino acids. With 3 bases removed from V and 5 bases from J, the gap between germline ends came to 19 bases. CDR3 region: CAISEGGKGTWETQYF. CDR3 sequence (DNA): TGTGCCATCAGTGAAGGAGGAAAAGGGACTTGGGAGACCCAGTACTTC.

The rearrangement uses TRBV30 and TRBJ1-5; D perhaps matches TRBD1 (5 bases). CDR1 is GTSNPN and CDR2 is SVGIG in the germline V gene (reference sequence). V lost 0 bases, J lost 6 bases, and 9 bases lay in between. This CDR3 is 13 amino acids long. CDR3 amino acids: CAWSVRGGQPQHF. CDR3 bases: TGTGCCTGGAGTGTACGGGGGGGTCAGCCCCAGCATTTT. Combining the CDR3 with reference TRBV30 and TRBJ1-5 gives the whole variable domain SQTIHQWPATLVQPVGSPLSLECTVEGTSNPNLYWYRQAAGRGLQLLFYSVGIGQISSEVPQNLSASRPQDRQFILSSKKLLLSDSGFYLCAWSVRGGQPQHFGDGTRLSIL.

The chain combines TRBV7-9 with TRBJ2-5, with unresolved D. The length of the CDR3 is 12 residues. Germline loops: CDR1 SEHNR, CDR2 FQNEAQ (reference sequence). Trimming removed 1 base at V and 12 bases at J, with 12 bases between. The CDR3 sequence is CASSLESGTEYF. The CDR3 region has the DNA TGTGCCAGCAGCTTAGAGTCTGGTACCGAGTACTTC. The variable domain in full, with the rest retrieved from reference TRBV7-9 and TRBJ2-5, is DTGVSQNPRHKITKRGQNVTFRCDPISEHNRLYWYRQTLGQGPEFLTYFQNEAQLEKSRLLSDRFSAERPKGSFSTLEIQRTEQGDSAMYLCASSLESGTEYFGPGTRLLVL.

About this clone itself: A clone one base away is much larger, so this may be a read error. The rearrangement links TRBV2 to TRBJ2-7; D might be TRBD1 (6 bases). The germline CDR1 and CDR2 sequences are SNHLY and FYNNEI. This CDR3 has 12 residues. The germline V and J ends were trimmed by 4 bases and 2 bases, with 6 bases remaining between them. CDR3 in amino acids: CASSGTAYEQYF. The CDR3 DNA sequence: TGTGCCAGCAGTGGGACAGCCTACGAGCAGTACTTC. The whole variable domain, filled in from reference TRBV2 and TRBJ2-7, reads EPEVTQTPSHQVTQMGQEVILRCVPISNHLYFYWYRQILGQKVEFLVSFYNNEISEKSEIFDDQFSVERPDGSNFTLKIRSTKLEDSAMYFCASSGTAYEQYFGPGTRLTVT.

This rearrangement joins TRBV19 to TRBJ1-5; 7 nucleotides agree with TRBD1. Trimming took 6 bases from V and 3 from J; bases not matched to a gene: 5. CDR3 length: 14 residues. Germline loops: CDR1 LNHDA, CDR2 SQIVND (reference sequence). In DNA form, the CDR3 reads TGTGCCAGTAGGGGACAGACGATCAATCAGCCCCAGCATTTT. Translation gives CASRGQTINQPQHF.

CDR3 DNA: TGTGCCACCAGCAGATCCCTCAGGGGGGATACGCAGTATTTT. This sequence encodes CATSRSLRGDTQYF. V is TRBV15 and J is TRBJ2-3; TRBD1 aligns across 7 bases. The junction had 5 bases not matched to a gene; V was cut back by 2 bases and J by 6 bases. The CDR3 contains 14 residues. Per germline, CDR1 LNHNV and CDR2 YYDKDF (reference sequence).

The chain links TRBV25-1 to TRBJ2-2, with TRBD2 matching over 16 bases. CDR3 size: 18 residues. CDR1 is MGHDK, CDR2 SYGVNS, per germline. J was trimmed by 3 bases and V by 7 bases; bases with no gene match: 8. The CDR3 loop reads CASTRGTSGRGDTGELFF. CDR3 nucleotide sequence: TGTGCCAGCACCCGGGGGACTAGCGGGAGGGGAGACACCGGGGAGCTGTTTTTT.

As regards this clone: This may come from a read error, since a much larger clone is one base off. This sample includes further DNA sequences coding for the same CDR3. The CDR3 DNA reads as TGCGCCAGCAGCTTGGGGGGGGCAGATACGCAGTATTTT. It translates to CASSLGGADTQYF. The chain recombines TRBV5-1 with TRBJ2-3, with D possibly being TRBD2 (6 bases). The CDR3 contains 13 residues. Trimming cost V 0 bases and J 4 bases, with 6 bases left between them. CDR1 and CDR2 from the germline V gene are SGHRS and YFSETQ.

The chain links TRBV6-1 to TRBJ2-2; D not resolved. This CDR3 spans 11 amino acids. Germline loops: CDR1 MNHNS, CDR2 SASEGT. The V end lost 10 bases, the J end lost 3 bases, and 6 bases lay between the germline ends. The CDR3 here is CATMDTGELFF. The CDR3 DNA reads as TGTGCCACGATGGACACCGGGGAGCTGTTTTTT.